This TCR beta chain was identified in a study of T cells in Graves' hyperthyroidism and ophthalmopathy. The study, taken as a whole, reports: A model built on 13 V-J features separated ophthalmopathy from stable hyperthyroidism.

Template material for amplifying TCR beta CDR3 regions consisted of RNA transcripts. HTBI primers drove first-round RT-PCR of the TCR CDR3. In TCRdb, the multiplex PCR reads were re-called with MiXCR into one record per CDR3 protein. The sample holds more than 350,000 distinct CDR3 sequences, approximately 14% seen once. Fresh peripheral blood, approximately 10 ml, was the source of the PBMCs. The CDR3 runs to 14 residues. Germline V lookup: CDR1 MNHNS, CDR2 SASEGT. The V segment lost 7 bases and the J segment 5 bases; nucleotides outside the gene matches: 8. On this clonotype: The antigen is not known.

The V and J genes are TRBV6-1 and TRBJ1-5; 7 nucleotides match TRBD1. The sample was blood. This TCR was sampled from a woman aged 30 to 39 with Graves' ophthalmopathy. The CDR3 DNA reads TGTGCCAGCATCCAAACAGGGGTTGATCAGCCCCAGCATTTT. This codes for CASIQTGVDQPQHF.